This T cell receptor (beta chain) was sequenced during a study of response to subunit inactivated influenza vaccine. TCRdb reanalysed the RT-PCR reads using MiXCR and keeps one entry per CDR3 protein. The data show roughly 790,000 distinct CDR3 sequences, roughly 20% seen once. This clonotype showed up many times. The antigen is not known. The ends were cut back, 8 bases at V and 2 bases at J, with 15 bases in the middle. This CDR3 is built from 14 residues. General study points: Researchers suggested that each seasonal influenza vaccination recruits few new T cells.

The gene calls are TRBV12-3 or TRBV12-4 and TRBJ2-5; weak D call: TRBD2 (5 bases). The input for sequencing was PBMCs from blood, taken roughly 5 days after vaccination. This sequence was found in a man aged 50-59 years who received an inactivated influenza vaccine. CDR3 loop: CASCLAQGQETQYF. The DNA for the CDR3 is TGTGCCAGCTGTCTAGCCCAAGGGCAAGAGACCCAGTACTTC.